The clone carrying this T cell receptor (beta chain) has only one observation. This specimen comes from a study of blood T cell repertoires in COVID-19. Whole-study context: COVID-19 samples from acute and convalescent phases originated in the United States, Italy and Spain. Sources were T cells, B-cell-depleted T cells, or PBMCs; the material itself was cDNA or gDNA.

Original methodology: Nucleated cell number was recorded as an estimate derived from reference gene primer amplification. Produced via immunoSEQ multiplex PCR; TCRdb's table is partial and in-frame only. V and J calls and clone size are given by that table; D and trimming were obtained from the DNA. The sample has about 210,000 clones, approximately 85% seen once. The CDR3 totals 15 residues. Looked up from germline, CDR1 is MDHEN and CDR2 is SYDVKM. Trimming shortened V by 2 bases and J by 1 base, and 9 bases separated the two germline ends. The origin of this receptor is a woman aged 50 to 65 with active or convalescent COVID-19. Material for sequencing was peripheral blood. This chain links TRBV28 with TRBJ1-5; a possible D gene is TRBD1 (6 bases). The CDR3 here is CASSLAGESNQPQHF. The DNA of the CDR3 is TGTGCCAGCAGTTTAGCAGGGGAGAGCAATCAGCCCCAGCATTTT. Drawing the rest from reference TRBV28 and TRBJ1-5, the complete variable domain is DVKVTQSSRYLVKRTGEKVFLECVQDMDHENMFWYRQDPGLGLRLIYFSYDVKMKEKGDIPEGYSVSREKKERFSLILESASTNQTSMYLCASSLAGESNQPQHFGDGTRLSIL.